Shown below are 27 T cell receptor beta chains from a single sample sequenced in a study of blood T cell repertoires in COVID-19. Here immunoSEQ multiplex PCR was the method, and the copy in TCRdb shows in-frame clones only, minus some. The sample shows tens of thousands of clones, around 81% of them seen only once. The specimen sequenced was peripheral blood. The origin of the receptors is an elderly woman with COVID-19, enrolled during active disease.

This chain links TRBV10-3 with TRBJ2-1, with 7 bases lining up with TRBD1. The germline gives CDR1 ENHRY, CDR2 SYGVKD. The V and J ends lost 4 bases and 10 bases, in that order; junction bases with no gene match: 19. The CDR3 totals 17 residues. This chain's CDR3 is CAISGEDRVTTSGEQFF. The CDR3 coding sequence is TGTGCCATCAGTGGGGAAGACAGGGTGACCACCTCGGGCGAGCAGTTCTTC.

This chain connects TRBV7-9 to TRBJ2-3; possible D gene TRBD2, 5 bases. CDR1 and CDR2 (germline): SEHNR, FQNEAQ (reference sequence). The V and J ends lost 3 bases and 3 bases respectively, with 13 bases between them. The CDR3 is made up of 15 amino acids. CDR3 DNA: TGTGCCAGCAGCTTGGTGGGAGATGTGACAGATACGCAGTATTTT. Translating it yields CASSLVGDVTDTQYF.

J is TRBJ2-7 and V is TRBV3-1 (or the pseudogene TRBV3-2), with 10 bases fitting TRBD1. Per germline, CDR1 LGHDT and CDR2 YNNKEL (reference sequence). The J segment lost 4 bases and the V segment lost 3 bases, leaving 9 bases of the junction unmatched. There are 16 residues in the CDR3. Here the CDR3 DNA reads TGTGCCAGCAGCCACCCATCCGGACAGGGGGTATACGAGCAGTACTTC. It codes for CASSHPSGQGVYEQYF.

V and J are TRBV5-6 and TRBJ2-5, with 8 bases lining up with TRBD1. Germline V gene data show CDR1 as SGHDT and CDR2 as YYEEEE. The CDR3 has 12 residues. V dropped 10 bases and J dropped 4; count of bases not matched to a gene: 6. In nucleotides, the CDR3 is TGTGCCTCCAGGGGGCTAGGAGAGACCCAGTACTTC. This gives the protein CASRGLGETQYF.

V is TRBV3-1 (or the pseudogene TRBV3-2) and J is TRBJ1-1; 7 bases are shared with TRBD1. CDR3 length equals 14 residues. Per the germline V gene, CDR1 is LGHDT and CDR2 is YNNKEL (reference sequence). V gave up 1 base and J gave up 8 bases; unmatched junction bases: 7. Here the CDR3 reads CASSQVEGQSEAFF. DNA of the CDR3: TGTGCCAGCAGCCAAGTTGAGGGACAGAGCGAAGCTTTCTTT.

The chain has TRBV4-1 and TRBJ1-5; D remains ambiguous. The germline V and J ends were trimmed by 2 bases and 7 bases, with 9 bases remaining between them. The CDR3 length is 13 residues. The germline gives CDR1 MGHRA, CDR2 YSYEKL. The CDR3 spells CASSQRNEQPQHF. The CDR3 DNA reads TGCGCCAGCAGCCAACGTAATGAGCAGCCCCAGCATTTT.

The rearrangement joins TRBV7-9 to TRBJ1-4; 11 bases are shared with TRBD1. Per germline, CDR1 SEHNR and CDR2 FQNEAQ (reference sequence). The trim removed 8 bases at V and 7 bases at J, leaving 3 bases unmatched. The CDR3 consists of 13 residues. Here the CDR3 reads CASGQGAGEKLFF. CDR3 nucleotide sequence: TGTGCCAGCGGACAGGGGGCTGGTGAAAAACTGTTTTTT.

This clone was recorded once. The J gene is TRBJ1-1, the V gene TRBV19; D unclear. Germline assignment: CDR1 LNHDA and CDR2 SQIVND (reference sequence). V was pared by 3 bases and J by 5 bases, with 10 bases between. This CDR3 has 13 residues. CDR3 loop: CASSISRGTEAFF. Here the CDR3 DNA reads TGTGCCAGTAGTATTAGTCGAGGGACTGAAGCTTTCTTT.

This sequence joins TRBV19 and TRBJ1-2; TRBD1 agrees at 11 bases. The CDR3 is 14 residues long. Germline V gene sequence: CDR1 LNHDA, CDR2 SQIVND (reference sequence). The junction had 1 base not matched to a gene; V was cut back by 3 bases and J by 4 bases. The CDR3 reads CASSMGTGGYGYTF. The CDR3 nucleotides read TGTGCCAGTAGTATGGGGACAGGGGGCTATGGCTACACCTTC.

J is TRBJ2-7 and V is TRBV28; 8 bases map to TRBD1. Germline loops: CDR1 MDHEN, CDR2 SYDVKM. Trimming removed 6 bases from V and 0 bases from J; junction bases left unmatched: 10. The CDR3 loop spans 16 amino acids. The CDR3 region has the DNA TGTGCCAGCAGCCCGTCTGGGACAGGTAACTCCTACGAGCAGTACTTC. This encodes CASSPSGTGNSYEQYF.

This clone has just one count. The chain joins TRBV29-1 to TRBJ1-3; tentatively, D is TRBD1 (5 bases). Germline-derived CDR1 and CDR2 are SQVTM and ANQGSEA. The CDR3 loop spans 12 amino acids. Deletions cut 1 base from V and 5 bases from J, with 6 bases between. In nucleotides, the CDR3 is TGCAGCGTTGAAGCAGGGAGAAACACCATATATTTT. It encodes CSVEAGRNTIYF.

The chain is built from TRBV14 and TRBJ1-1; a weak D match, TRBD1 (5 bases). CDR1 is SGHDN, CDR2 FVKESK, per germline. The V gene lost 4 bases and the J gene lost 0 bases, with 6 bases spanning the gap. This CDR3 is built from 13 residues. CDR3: CASSPGVNTEAFF. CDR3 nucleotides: TGTGCCAGCAGCCCGGGGGTGAACACTGAAGCTTTCTTT.

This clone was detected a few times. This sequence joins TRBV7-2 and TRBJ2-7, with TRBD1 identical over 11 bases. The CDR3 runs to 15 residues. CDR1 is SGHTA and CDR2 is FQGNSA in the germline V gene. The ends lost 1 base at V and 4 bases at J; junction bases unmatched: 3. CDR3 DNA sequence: TGTGCCAGCAGCTTAGGCGGGACAGGGGGATACGAGCAGTACTTC. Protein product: CASSLGGTGGYEQYF.

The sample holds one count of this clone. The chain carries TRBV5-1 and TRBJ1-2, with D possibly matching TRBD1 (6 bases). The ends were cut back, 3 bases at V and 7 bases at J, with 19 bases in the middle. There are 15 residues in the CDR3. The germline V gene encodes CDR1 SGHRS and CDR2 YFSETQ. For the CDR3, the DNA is TGCGCCAGCAGCTCTACCGGGCCAGGGGATTTTGGCTACACCTTC. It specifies CASSSTGPGDFGYTF.

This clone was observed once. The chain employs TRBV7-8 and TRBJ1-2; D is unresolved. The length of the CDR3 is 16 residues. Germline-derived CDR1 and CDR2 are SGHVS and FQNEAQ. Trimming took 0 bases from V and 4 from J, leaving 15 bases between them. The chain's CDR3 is CASSLAVAGSSYGYTF. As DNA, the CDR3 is TGTGCCAGCAGCTTAGCGGTTGCGGGCAGTAGCTATGGCTACACCTTC. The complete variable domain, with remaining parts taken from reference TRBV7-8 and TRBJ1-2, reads GAGVSQSPRYKVAKRGQDVALRCDPISGHVSLFWYQQALGQGPEFLTYFQNEAQLDKSGLPSDRFFAERPEGSVSTLKIQRTQQEDSAVYLCASSLAVAGSSYGYTFGSGTRLTVV.

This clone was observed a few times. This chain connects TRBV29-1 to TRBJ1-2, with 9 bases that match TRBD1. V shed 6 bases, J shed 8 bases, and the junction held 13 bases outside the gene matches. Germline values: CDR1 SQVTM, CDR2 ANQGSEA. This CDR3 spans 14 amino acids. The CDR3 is CSVGTGQGTNGYTF. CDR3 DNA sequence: TGCAGCGTCGGGACAGGACAGGGGACAAACGGCTACACCTTC.

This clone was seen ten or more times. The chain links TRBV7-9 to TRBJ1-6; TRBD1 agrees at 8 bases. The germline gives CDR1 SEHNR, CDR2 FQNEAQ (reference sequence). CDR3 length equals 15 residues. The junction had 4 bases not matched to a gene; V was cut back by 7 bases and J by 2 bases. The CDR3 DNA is TGTGCCAGCAACTCAGGGGGCGCCTATAATTCACCCCTCCACTTT. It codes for CASNSGGAYNSPLHF.

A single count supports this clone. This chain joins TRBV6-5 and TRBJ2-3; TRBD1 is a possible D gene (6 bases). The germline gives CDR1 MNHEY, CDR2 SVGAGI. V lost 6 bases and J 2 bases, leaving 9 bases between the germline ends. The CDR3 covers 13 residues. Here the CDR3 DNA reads TGTGCCAGCAGGGACAGTAACACAGATACGCAGTATTTT. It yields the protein CASRDSNTDTQYF.

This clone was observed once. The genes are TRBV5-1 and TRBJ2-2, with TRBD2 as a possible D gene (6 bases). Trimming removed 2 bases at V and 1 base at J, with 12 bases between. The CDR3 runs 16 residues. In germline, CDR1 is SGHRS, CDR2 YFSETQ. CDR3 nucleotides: TGCGCCAGCAGCTTCACCGGGACTCAGAACACCGGGGAGCTGTTTTTT. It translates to CASSFTGTQNTGELFF.

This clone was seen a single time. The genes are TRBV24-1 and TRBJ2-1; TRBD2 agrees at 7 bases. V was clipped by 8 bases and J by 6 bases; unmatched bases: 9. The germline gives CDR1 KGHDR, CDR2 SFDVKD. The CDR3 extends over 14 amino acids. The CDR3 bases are TGTGCCACCAACCGAACTAGCGTTTCCAATGAGCAGTTCTTC. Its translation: CATNRTSVSNEQFF.

The CDR3 spells CASSHTGGDTQYF. CDR3 coding DNA: TGTGCCAGCAGCCATACGGGGGGAGATACGCAGTATTTT. The V call is TRBV3-1 (or the pseudogene TRBV3-2), the J call TRBJ2-3; 7 positions agree with TRBD2. After removal of 3 bases from V and 5 bases from J, the junction contained 2 bases not matched to a gene. The CDR3 has 13 residues. Germline lookup yields CDR1 LGHDT and CDR2 YNNKEL (reference sequence).

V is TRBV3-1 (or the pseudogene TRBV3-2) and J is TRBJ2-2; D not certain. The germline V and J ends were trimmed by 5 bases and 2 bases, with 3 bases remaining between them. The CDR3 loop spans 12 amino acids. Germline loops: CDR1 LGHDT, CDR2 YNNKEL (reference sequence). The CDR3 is CASSINTGELFF. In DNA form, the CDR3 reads TGTGCCAGCAGCATAAACACCGGGGAGCTGTTTTTT.

The CDR3 here is CAIRPSQGDYGYTF. The CDR3 coding sequence is TGTGCCATCAGACCCTCACAGGGGGACTATGGCTACACCTTC. V is TRBV10-3 and J is TRBJ1-2; 8 bases align to TRBD1. The CDR3 is made up of 14 amino acids. CDR1 is ENHRY and CDR2 is SYGVKD in the germline V gene. J lost 3 bases, V lost 6 bases, and 6 bases had no gene match.

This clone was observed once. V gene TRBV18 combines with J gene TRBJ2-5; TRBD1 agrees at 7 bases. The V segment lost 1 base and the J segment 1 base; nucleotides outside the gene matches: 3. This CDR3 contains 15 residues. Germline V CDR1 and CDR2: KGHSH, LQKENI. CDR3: CASSPRGTAQETQYF. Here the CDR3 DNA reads TGTGCCAGCTCACCACGGGGGACAGCCCAAGAGACCCAGTACTTC.

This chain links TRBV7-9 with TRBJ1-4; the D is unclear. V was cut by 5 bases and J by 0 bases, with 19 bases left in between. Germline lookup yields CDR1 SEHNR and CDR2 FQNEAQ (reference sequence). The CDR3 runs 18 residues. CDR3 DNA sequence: TGTGCCAGCAGCGCCGGACGGTTTGGGAGTGCAACTAATGAAAAACTGTTTTTT. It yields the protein CASSAGRFGSATNEKLFF.

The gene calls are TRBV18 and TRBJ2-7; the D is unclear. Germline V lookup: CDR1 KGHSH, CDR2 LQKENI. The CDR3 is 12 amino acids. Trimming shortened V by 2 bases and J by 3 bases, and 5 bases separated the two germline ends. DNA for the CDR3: TGTGCCAGCTCACCAGACAACTACGAGCAGTACTTC. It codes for CASSPDNYEQYF. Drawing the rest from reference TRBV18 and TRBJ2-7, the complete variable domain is NAGVMQNPRHLVRRRGQEARLRCSPMKGHSHVYWYRQLPEEGLKFMVYLQKENIIDESGMPKERFSAEFPKEGPSILRIQQVVRGDSAAYFCASSPDNYEQYFGPGTRLTVT.

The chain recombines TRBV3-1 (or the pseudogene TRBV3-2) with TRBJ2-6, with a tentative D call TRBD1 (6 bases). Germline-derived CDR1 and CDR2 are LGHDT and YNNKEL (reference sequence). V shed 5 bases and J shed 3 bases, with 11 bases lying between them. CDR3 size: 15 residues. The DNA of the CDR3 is TGTGCCAGCAGCACTACAGGGTTTGGGGCCAACGTCCTGACTTTC. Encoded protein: CASSTTGFGANVLTF.